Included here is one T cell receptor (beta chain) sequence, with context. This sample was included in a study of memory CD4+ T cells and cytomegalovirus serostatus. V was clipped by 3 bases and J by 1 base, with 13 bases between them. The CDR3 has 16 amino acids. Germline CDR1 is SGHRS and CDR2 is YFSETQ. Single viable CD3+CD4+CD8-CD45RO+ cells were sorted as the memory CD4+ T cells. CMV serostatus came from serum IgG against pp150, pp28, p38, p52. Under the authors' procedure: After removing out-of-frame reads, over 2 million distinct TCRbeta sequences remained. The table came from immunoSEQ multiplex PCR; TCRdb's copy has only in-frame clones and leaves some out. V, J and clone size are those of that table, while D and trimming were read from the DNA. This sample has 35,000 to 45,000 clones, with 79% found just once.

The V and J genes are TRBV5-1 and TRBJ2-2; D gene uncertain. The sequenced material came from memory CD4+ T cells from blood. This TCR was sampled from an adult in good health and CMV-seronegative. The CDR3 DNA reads TGCGCCAGCAGCTCCGCTCCCCTGCAGAACACCGGGGAGCTGTTTTTT. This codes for CASSSAPLQNTGELFF.